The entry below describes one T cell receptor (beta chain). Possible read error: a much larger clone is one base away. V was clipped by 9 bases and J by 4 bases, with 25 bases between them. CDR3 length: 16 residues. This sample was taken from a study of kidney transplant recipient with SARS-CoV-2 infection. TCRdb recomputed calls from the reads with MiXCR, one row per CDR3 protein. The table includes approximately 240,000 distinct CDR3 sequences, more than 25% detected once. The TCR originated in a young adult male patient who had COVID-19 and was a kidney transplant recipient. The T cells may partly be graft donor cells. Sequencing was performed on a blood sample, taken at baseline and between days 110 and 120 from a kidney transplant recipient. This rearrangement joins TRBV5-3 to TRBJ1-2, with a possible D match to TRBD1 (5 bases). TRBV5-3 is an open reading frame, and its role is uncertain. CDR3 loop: CAKRGLVVRKTYGYTF. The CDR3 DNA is TGTGCCAAAAGGGGCTTAGTGGTGAGAAAGACCTATGGCTACACCTTC.